This TCR beta chain is drawn from a study of cytomegalovirus exposure and HLA in healthy donors. PCR was performed using 60 Vbeta and 13 Jbeta primers. Sequencing was performed with immunoSEQ multiplex PCR; in TCRdb, only in-frame clones are kept and a portion is missing. The table lists about 120,000 clones, nearly 80% of them singletons. This clone occurred a few times. No antigen is known for it. General study points: 150 or so TCR beta chains were listed as cytomegalovirus-associated. The study reported that TCR beta sequences accurately predicted HLA-A and HLA-B alleles in most subjects.

These donors, healthy bone marrow donors, were studied. Germline loops: CDR1 DFQATT, CDR2 SNEGSKA (reference sequence). The V gene lost 2 bases and the J gene lost 4 bases, with 6 bases spanning the gap. The CDR3 has 11 residues. V and J are TRBV20-1 and TRBJ2-7; unclear D gene. This receptor was identified in a woman between 25 and 40 years old in good health and CMV-seropositive. Source material: PBMCs. The CDR3 nucleotides read TGCAGTGCTAGAACAGCTTACGAGCAGTACTTC. Translated, it gives CSARTAYEQYF.